This TCR beta chain was sequenced in a study of OX40 agonist ivuxolimab in advanced cancers. The germline gives CDR1 KGHSH, CDR2 LQKENI. The CDR3 is 15 residues long. V was clipped by 1 base and J by 6 bases, with 13 bases between them. Autoimmune disease history or systemic immunosuppression was exclusionary. Researchers took blood at baseline, on cycle 4 day 1, and on cycle 7 day 1. The study, taken as a whole, reports: On average, CD8+ T cells showed a greater number of expanded clones than CD4+. Still undetermined is the antigen specificity of the expanded peripheral T cells.

As concerns this clone: Its specificity is unknown.

Sequenced by immunoSEQ multiplex PCR; TCRdb stores in-frame clones only, minus some. The table lists tens of thousands of clones, around 84% of them singletons, with about a sixth in the top ten. The chain couples TRBV18 to TRBJ1-5; TRBD1 is a possible D gene (5 bases). The sequences come from CD4+ or CD8+ T cells sorted from blood, collected in a trial of the OX40 agonist ivuxolimab. This receptor was identified in an adult with an advanced solid tumor such as melanoma, head and neck, liver or kidney cancer. The CDR3: CASSPLAGVGQPQHF. The CDR3 DNA sequence: TGTGCCAGCTCACCACTGGCGGGGGTAGGTCAGCCCCAGCATTTT. Using reference TRBV18 and TRBJ1-5 for the parts outside the CDR3, the full variable domain is NAGVMQNPRHLVRRRGQEARLRCSPMKGHSHVYWYRQLPEEGLKFMVYLQKENIIDESGMPKERFSAEFPKEGPSILRIQQVVRGDSAAYFCASSPLAGVGQPQHFGDGTRLSIL.